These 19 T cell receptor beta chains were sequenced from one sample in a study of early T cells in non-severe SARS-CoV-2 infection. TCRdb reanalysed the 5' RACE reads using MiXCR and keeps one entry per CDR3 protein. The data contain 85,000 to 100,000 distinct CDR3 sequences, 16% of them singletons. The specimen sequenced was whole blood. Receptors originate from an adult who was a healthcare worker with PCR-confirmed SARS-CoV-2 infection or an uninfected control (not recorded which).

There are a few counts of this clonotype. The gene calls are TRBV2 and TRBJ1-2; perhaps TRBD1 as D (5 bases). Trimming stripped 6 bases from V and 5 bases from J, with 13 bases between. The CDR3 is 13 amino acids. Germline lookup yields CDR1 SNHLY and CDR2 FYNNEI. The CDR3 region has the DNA TGTGCCAGCAGCGTTGGGACCGCGTATGGCTACACCTTC. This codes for CASSVGTAYGYTF.

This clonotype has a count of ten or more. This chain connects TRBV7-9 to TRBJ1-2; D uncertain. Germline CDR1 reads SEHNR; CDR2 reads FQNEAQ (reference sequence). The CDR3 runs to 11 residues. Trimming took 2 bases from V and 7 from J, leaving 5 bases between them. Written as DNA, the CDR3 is TGTGCCAGCAGCTTACGTCTTGGCTACACCTTC. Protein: CASSLRLGYTF.

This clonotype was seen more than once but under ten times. The CDR3 protein is CSVDLAGQYNEQFF. The CDR3 region has the DNA TGCAGCGTTGATTTAGCGGGACAATACAATGAGCAGTTCTTC. V usage is TRBV29-1 and J usage is TRBJ2-1, with 8 bases aligning to TRBD2. J lost 4 bases, V lost 3 bases, and 5 bases had no gene match. Germline CDR1 reads SQVTM; CDR2 reads ANQGSEA. The CDR3 length is 14 residues.

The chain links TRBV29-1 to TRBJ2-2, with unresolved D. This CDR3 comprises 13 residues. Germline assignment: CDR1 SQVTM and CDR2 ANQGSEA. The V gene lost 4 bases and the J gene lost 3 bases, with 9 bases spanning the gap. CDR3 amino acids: CSVGHADTGELFF. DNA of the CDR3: TGCAGCGTTGGACACGCGGACACCGGGGAGCTGTTTTTT.

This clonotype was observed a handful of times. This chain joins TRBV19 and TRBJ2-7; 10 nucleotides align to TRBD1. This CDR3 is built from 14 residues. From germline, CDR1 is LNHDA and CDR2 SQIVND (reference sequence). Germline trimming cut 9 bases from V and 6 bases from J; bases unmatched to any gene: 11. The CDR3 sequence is CASSGGQGNFEQYF. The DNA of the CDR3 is TGTGCCAGCTCGGGGGGACAGGGGAACTTCGAGCAGTACTTC. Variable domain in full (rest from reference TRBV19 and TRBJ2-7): DGGITQSPKYLFRKEGQNVTLSCEQNLNHDAMYWYRQDPGQGLRLIYYSQIVNDFQKGDIAEGYSVSREKKESFPLTVTSAQKNPTAFYLCASSGGQGNFEQYFGPGTRLTVT.

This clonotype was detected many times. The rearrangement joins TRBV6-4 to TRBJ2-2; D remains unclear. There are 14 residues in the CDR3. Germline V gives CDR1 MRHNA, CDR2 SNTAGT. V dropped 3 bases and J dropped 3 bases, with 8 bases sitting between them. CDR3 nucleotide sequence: TGTGCCAGCAGTGAACACCAGGACACCGGGGAGCTGTTTTTT. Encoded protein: CASSEHQDTGELFF.

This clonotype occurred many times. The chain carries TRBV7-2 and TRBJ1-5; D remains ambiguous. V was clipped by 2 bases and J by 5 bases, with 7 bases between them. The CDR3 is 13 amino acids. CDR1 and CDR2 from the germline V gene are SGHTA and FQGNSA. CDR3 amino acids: CASSLHIDQPQHF. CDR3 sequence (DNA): TGTGCCAGCAGCTTACATATAGATCAGCCCCAGCATTTT.

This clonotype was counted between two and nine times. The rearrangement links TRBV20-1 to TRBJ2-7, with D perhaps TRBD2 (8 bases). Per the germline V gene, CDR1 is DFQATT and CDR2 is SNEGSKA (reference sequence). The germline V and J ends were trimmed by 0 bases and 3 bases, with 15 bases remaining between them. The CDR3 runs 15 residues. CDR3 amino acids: CSARDREGAGYEQYF. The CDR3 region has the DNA TGCAGTGCTAGAGATCGGGAGGGGGCAGGCTACGAGCAGTACTTC.

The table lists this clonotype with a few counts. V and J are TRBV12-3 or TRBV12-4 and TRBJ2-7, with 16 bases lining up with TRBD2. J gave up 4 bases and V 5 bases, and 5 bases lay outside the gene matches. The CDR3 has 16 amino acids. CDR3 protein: CASSQGLAGGTYEQYF. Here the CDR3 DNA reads TGTGCCAGCAGTCAGGGACTAGCGGGAGGGACGTACGAGCAGTACTTC.

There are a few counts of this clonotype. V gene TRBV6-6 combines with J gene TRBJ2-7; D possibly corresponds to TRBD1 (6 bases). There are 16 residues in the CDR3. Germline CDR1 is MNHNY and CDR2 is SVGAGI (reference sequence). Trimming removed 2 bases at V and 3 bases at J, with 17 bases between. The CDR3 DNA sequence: TGTGCCAGCAGTTACGGTGGCAGGGGCGATTACTACGAGCAGTACTTC. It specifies CASSYGGRGDYYEQYF.

The CDR3 here is CASSPPGTGISNYGYTF. In DNA, the CDR3 is TGTGCCAGCAGCCCACCCGGGACAGGGATATCTAACTATGGCTACACCTTC. The rearrangement uses TRBV11-2 and TRBJ1-2; TRBD1 agrees at 9 bases. This CDR3 is built from 17 residues. From germline, CDR1 is SGHAT and CDR2 FQNNGV. V lost 5 bases and J lost 0; bases outside the gene matches: 10.

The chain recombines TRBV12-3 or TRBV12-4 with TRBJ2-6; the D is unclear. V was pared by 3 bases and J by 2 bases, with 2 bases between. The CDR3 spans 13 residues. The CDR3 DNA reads TGTGCCAGCAGTTTTCCTGGGGCCAACGTCCTGACTTTC. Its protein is CASSFPGANVLTF.

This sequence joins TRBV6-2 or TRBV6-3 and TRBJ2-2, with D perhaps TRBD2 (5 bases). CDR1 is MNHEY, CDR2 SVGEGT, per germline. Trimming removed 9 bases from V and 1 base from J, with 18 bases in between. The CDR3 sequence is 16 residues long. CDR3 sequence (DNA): TGTGCCAGTAGCTCCCCCCGGACTTTGAACACCGGGGAGCTGTTTTTT. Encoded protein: CASSSPRTLNTGELFF.

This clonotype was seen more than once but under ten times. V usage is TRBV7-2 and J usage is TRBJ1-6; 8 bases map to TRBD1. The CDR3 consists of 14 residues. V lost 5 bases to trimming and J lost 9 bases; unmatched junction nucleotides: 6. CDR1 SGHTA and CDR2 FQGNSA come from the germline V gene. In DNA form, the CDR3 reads TGTGCCAGCAGCGCGACAGGGGTTGGTTCACCCCTCCACTTT. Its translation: CASSATGVGSPLHF.

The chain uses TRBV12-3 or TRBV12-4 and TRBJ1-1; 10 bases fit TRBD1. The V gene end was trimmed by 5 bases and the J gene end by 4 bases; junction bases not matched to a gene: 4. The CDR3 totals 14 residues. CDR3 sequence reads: CASSKTGGVTEAFF. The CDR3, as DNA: TGTGCCAGCAGTAAGACAGGGGGCGTCACTGAAGCTTTCTTT.

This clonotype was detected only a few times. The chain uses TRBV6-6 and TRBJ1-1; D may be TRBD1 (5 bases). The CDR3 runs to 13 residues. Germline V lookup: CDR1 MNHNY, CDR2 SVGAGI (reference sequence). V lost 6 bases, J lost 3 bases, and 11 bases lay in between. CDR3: CASRSGSDTEAFF. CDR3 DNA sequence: TGTGCCAGCAGATCAGGGTCGGACACTGAAGCTTTCTTT.

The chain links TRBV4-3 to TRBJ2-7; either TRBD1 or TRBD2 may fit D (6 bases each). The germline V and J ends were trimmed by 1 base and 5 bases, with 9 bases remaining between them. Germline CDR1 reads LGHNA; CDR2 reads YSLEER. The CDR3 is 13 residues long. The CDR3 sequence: CASSQVGGNEQYF. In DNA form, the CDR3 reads TGCGCCAGCAGCCAAGTGGGGGGCAACGAGCAGTACTTC.

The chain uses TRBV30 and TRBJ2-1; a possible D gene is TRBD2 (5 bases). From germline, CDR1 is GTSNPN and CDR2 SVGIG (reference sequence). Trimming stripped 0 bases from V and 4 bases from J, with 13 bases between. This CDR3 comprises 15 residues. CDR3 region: CAWSVGGSRYNEQFF. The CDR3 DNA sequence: TGTGCCTGGAGTGTGGGTGGGAGTAGGTACAATGAGCAGTTCTTC.

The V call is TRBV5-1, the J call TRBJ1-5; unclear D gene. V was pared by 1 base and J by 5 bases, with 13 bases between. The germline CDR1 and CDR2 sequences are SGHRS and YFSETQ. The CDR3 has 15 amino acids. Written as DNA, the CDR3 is TGCGCCAGCAGCTTGAACGGTTTAAACGATCAGCCCCAGCATTTT. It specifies CASSLNGLNDQPQHF.